These T cell receptor beta chains were read from a single sample in a study of shared clonotypes between healthy human individuals. Produced via immunoSEQ multiplex PCR; TCRdb's table is partial and in-frame only. The sample includes about 680,000 clones, around three quarters seen only once; the top ten take more than 1.5%. The sequenced sample was memory CD4+ T cells sorted from blood. Receptors originate from a woman aged 25 to 39 in good health. Both conserved end residues are part of each CDR3. Each record gives: V gene, clone size, J gene, D gene, CDR3 protein, CDR3 DNA. D genes are given only for firm matches. Clone size, where shown, is once, few, many, or a class for clones that have expanded.

V gene: TRBV11-3; clone size: NA; J gene: TRBJ2-7; D gene: TRBD2; CDR3 protein: CASSLGLSGSGEQYF; CDR3 DNA: TGTGCCAGCAGCTTAGGGCTAAGCGGGAGCGGCGAGCAGTACTTC
V gene: TRBV6-5; clone size: few; J gene: TRBJ1-6; D gene: NA; CDR3 protein: CASSRADYNSPLHF; CDR3 DNA: TGTGCCAGCAGTAGGGCCGATTATAATTCACCCCTCCACTTT
V gene: TRBV19; clone size: NA; J gene: TRBJ2-2; D gene: TRBD2; CDR3 protein: CASSIQAGPNTGELFF; CDR3 DNA: TGTGCCAGTAGTATCCAAGCGGGGCCGAACACCGGGGAGCTGTTTTTT
V gene: TRBV6-6; clone size: NA; J gene: TRBJ2-1; D gene: TRBD2; CDR3 protein: CASNKREPSYNEQFF; CDR3 DNA: TGTGCCAGCAACAAGCGGGAGCCGTCCTACAATGAGCAGTTCTTC
V gene: TRBV5-1; clone size: NA; J gene: TRBJ2-3; D gene: NA; CDR3 protein: CASSMGRATTDTQYF; CDR3 DNA: TGCGCCAGCAGTATGGGGCGGGCCACCACAGATACGCAGTATTTT
V gene: TRBV5-6; clone size: NA; J gene: TRBJ2-5; D gene: NA; CDR3 protein: CASRAGGATQYF; CDR3 DNA: TGTGCCAGCAGGGCCGGTGGGGCGACCCAGTACTTC
V gene: TRBV11-3; clone size: once; J gene: TRBJ2-3; D gene: NA; CDR3 protein: CASSYRGTDTQYF; CDR3 DNA: TGTGCCAGCAGCTACCGGGGGACAGATACGCAGTATTTT
V gene: TRBV7-6; clone size: NA; J gene: TRBJ1-1; D gene: NA; CDR3 protein: CASSLEGGRGAFF; CDR3 DNA: TGTGCCAGCAGCTTAGAAGGAGGCCGGGGGGCTTTCTTT
V gene: TRBV18; clone size: few; J gene: TRBJ1-2; D gene: NA; CDR3 protein: CASSPTADYGYTF; CDR3 DNA: TGTGCCAGCTCACCGACGGCTGACTATGGCTACACCTTC
V gene: TRBV7-2; clone size: NA; J gene: TRBJ2-3; D gene: TRBD2; CDR3 protein: CASSFTAAGGRTDTQYF; CDR3 DNA: TGTGCCAGCAGCTTCACCGCAGCGGGAGGACGCACAGATACGCAGTATTTT
V gene: TRBV19; clone size: NA; J gene: TRBJ2-5; D gene: NA; CDR3 protein: CATRATETQYF; CDR3 DNA: TGTGCCACGAGAGCTACTGAGACCCAGTACTTC
V gene: TRBV7-9; clone size: NA; J gene: TRBJ2-2; D gene: NA; CDR3 protein: CASSLGFVPGELFF; CDR3 DNA: TGTGCCAGCAGCTTGGGATTCGTCCCCGGGGAGCTGTTTTTT
V gene: TRBV28; clone size: NA; J gene: TRBJ2-7; D gene: NA; CDR3 protein: CASSPFPYEQYF; CDR3 DNA: TGTGCCAGCAGTCCCTTTCCCTACGAGCAGTACTTC
V gene: TRBV11-3; clone size: NA; J gene: TRBJ2-3; D gene: NA; CDR3 protein: CASSLGDRMVSTDTQYF; CDR3 DNA: TGTGCCAGCAGCTTAGGCGATCGGATGGTGAGCACAGATACGCAGTATTTT
V gene: TRBV4-1; clone size: NA; J gene: TRBJ1-4; D gene: NA; CDR3 protein: CASSQPPRAGWSEKLFF; CDR3 DNA: TGCGCCAGCAGCCAACCCCCTCGGGCAGGGTGGAGCGAAAAACTGTTTTTT
V gene: TRBV5-1; clone size: NA; J gene: TRBJ1-2; D gene: TRBD1; CDR3 protein: CASSPNTGDGYGYTF; CDR3 DNA: TGCGCCAGCAGCCCCAACACAGGGGACGGCTATGGCTACACCTTC
V gene: TRBV19; clone size: once; J gene: TRBJ1-5; D gene: TRBD1; CDR3 protein: CASRGTGHNQPQHF; CDR3 DNA: TGTGCCAGTAGAGGGACAGGGCACAATCAGCCCCAGCATTTT
V gene: TRBV30; clone size: NA; J gene: TRBJ2-1; D gene: TRBD2; CDR3 protein: CAWSGPGLAGGDEQFF; CDR3 DNA: TGTGCCTGGAGTGGCCCGGGACTAGCGGGAGGAGATGAGCAGTTCTTC
V gene: TRBV6-6; clone size: NA; J gene: TRBJ2-7; D gene: NA; CDR3 protein: CASSGDFAHEQYF; CDR3 DNA: TGTGCCAGCAGTGGGGACTTTGCCCACGAGCAGTACTTC
V gene: TRBV9; clone size: NA; J gene: TRBJ2-7; D gene: TRBD2; CDR3 protein: CASSFGTSGDYEQYF; CDR3 DNA: TGTGCCAGCAGCTTTGGGACTAGCGGGGATTACGAGCAGTACTTC
V gene: TRBV28; clone size: NA; J gene: TRBJ2-7; D gene: NA; CDR3 protein: CASRPVAAPYEQYF; CDR3 DNA: TGTGCCAGCAGACCAGTAGCGGCCCCCTACGAGCAGTACTTC
V gene: TRBV2; clone size: NA; J gene: TRBJ2-1; D gene: TRBD1; CDR3 protein: CASRQGNEQFF; CDR3 DNA: TGTGCCAGCAGACAGGGGAATGAGCAGTTCTTC
V gene: TRBV10-2; clone size: many; J gene: TRBJ1-1; D gene: NA; CDR3 protein: CASFKTENTEAFF; CDR3 DNA: TGCGCCAGTTTCAAGACGGAAAACACTGAAGCTTTCTTT